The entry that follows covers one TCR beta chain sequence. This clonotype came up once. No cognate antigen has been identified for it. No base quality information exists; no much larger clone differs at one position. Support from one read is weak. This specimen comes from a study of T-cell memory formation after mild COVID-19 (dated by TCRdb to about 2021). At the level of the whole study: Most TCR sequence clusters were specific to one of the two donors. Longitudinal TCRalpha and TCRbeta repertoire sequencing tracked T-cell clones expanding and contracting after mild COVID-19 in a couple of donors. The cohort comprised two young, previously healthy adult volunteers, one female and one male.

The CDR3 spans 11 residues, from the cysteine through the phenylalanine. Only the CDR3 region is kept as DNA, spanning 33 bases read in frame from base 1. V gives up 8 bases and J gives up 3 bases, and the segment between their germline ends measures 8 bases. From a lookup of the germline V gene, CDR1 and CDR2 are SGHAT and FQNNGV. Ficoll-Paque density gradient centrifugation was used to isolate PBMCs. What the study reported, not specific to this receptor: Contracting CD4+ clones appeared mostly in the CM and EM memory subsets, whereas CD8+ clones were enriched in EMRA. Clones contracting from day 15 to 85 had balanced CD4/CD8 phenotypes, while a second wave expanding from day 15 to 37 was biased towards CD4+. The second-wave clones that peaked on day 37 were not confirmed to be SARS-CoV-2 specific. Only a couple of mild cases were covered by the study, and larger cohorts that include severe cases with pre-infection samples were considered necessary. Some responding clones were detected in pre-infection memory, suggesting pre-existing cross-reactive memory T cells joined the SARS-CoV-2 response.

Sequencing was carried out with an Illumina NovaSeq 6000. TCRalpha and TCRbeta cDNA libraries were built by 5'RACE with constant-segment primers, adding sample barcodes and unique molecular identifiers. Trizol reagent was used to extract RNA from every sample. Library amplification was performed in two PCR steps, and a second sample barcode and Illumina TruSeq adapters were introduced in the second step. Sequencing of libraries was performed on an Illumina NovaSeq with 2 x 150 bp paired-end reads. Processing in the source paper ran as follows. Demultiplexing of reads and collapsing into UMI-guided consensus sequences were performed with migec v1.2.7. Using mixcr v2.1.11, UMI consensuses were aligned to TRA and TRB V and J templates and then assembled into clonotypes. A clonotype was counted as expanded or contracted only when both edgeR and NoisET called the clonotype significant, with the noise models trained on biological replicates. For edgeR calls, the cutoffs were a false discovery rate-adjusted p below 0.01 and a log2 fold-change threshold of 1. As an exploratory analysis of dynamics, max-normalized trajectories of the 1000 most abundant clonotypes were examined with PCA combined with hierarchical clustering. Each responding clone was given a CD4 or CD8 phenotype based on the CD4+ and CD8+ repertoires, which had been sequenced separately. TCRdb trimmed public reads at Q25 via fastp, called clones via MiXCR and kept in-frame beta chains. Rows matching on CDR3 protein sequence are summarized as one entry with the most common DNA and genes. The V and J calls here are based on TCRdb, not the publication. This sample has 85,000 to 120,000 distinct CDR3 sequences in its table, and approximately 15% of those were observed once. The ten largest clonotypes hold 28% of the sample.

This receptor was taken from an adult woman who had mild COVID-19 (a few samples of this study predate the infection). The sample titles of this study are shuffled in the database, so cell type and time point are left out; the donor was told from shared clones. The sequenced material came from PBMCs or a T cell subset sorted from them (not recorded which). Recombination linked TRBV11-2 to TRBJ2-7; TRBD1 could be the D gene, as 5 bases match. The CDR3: CASQGIYEQYF. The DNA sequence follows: TGTGCCAGCCAGGGCATCTACGAGCAGTACTTC. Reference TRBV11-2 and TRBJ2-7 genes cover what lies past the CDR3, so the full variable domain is EAGVAQSPRYKIIEKRQSVAFWCNPISGHATLYWYQQILGQGPKLLIQFQNNGVVDDSQLPKDRFSAERLKGVDSTLKIQPAKLEDSAVYLCASQGIYEQYFGPGTRLTVT.